This T cell receptor beta chain is drawn from a study of shared clonotypes between healthy human individuals. Sequenced by immunoSEQ multiplex PCR; TCRdb stores in-frame clones only, minus some. The sample lists more than 2,000,000 clones, roughly 93% occurring once. The table lists this clone with a count of one. The germline gives CDR1 SNHLY, CDR2 FYNNEI. CDR3 length equals 14 residues. V lost 5 bases and J 0 bases, leaving 10 bases between the germline ends. J is TRBJ2-5 and V is TRBV2, with a possible D match to TRBD1 (6 bases). Sequencing was done on a sample of naive CD4+ T cells from PBMCs. This sample's subset: CD45RA+ positively selected. This TCR derives from a man younger than 35 in good health. Some clones in this sample may be carry-over from other donors' samples. The CDR3 coding sequence is TGTGCCAGCAGTTACAGGGTTTACCAAGAGACCCAGTACTTC. This translates into CASSYRVYQETQYF.